A single sample gave rise to the 6 T cell receptor beta chains below, sequenced in a study of CD8+ T cells in alopecia areata. Isolated RNA was reverse transcribed into cDNA used as the sequencing template. TCRdb keeps only in-frame clones here, not all; method: immunoSEQ multiplex PCR. The sample lists approximately 210,000 clones, more than 60% occurring once. This sample's treatment: oral pan-JAK inhibitor, 5-10 mg twice daily. This sample comprised CD4+ T cells sorted from blood, obtained at week 44, from a patient treated with tofacitinib. The receptor source for this set is a human donor with alopecia areata.

This chain connects TRBV7-2 to TRBJ2-7; D is possibly TRBD2 (5 bases). The ends were cut back, 1 base at V and 4 bases at J, with 26 bases in the middle. The CDR3 runs to 19 residues. The germline CDR1 and CDR2 sequences are SGHTA and FQGNSA. In DNA, the CDR3 is TGTGCCAGCAGCTTAGGTCTCAGTGTCGGAACGGGGAAGGCTTACGAGCAGTACTTC. It codes for CASSLGLSVGTGKAYEQYF.

The J gene is TRBJ1-1, the V gene TRBV14; 8 bases match TRBD1. The CDR3 spans 15 residues. CDR1 and CDR2 from the germline V gene are SGHDN and FVKESK. V dropped 4 bases and J dropped 1; count of bases not matched to a gene: 5. CDR3 in DNA: TGTGCCAGCAGCCTACGACAGGGGAAGAACACTGAAGCTTTCTTT. This codes for CASSLRQGKNTEAFF.

V gene TRBV30 combines with J gene TRBJ2-2; D gene unclear. V lost 1 base, J lost 5 bases, and 17 bases lay in between. Germline CDR1 GTSNPN, CDR2 SVGIG (reference sequence). This CDR3 spans 16 amino acids. CDR3: CAWSGRQNSGTGELFF. The CDR3 bases are TGTGCCTGGAGTGGAAGGCAGAATAGTGGGACCGGGGAGCTGTTTTTT.

The chain has TRBV7-2 and TRBJ2-7; D tentatively fits TRBD1 or TRBD2 (6 bases each). The CDR3 length is 14 residues. CDR1 SGHTA and CDR2 FQGNSA come from the germline V gene. V was shortened by 4 bases and J by 7 bases, with 17 bases between the two germline ends. CDR3 DNA sequence: TGTGCCAGCAGCTCGCAATCGGGGGCCCGGGAGCAGTACTTC. This sequence encodes CASSSQSGAREQYF.

This clone turned up a few times. The chain couples TRBV19 to TRBJ2-1; D ambiguous. CDR1 and CDR2 from the germline V gene are LNHDA and SQIVND (reference sequence). The V gene lost 3 bases and the J gene lost 0 bases, with 9 bases spanning the gap. The CDR3 has 15 amino acids. CDR3 region: CASSIPMSSYNEQFF. DNA of the CDR3: TGTGCCAGTAGTATTCCCATGAGCTCCTACAATGAGCAGTTCTTC.

J is TRBJ2-4 and V is TRBV2; the D gene could be TRBD1 or TRBD2 (6 bases each). The germline CDR1 and CDR2 sequences are SNHLY and FYNNEI. The CDR3 is made up of 17 amino acids. V shed 2 bases and J shed 0 bases, with 14 bases lying between them. The CDR3 spells CASSERSGAAAKNIQYF. CDR3 bases: TGTGCCAGCAGTGAAAGATCGGGGGCGGCAGCCAAAAACATTCAGTACTTC.